This T cell receptor beta chain was identified during a study of blood T cell repertoires in COVID-19 (TCRdb year 2020). Concerning the study at large: The collaborator samples originated in the United States, Italy and Spain and spanned the acute and convalescent phases of COVID-19. The material from the prospective study consisted of cDNA or gDNA derived from T cells, B-cell-depleted T cells, or PBMCs. Subjects who had been exposed to COVID-19, were actively infected with it, or had recovered from it provided the deeply sampled blood TCRbeta repertoires that made up the dataset. The repertoires were made available in a free public database intended to serve as a resource for research on the immune response to SARS-CoV-2. The samples were drawn from two sources: the first 160 participants of the ongoing ImmuneRACE study, and 1,000 to 1,500 subjects contributed by 6 global collaborators. Sample metadata almost always included a de-identified subject ID, COVID-19 status, age in years and sex. Where HLA class I and class II types were available, the types were taken from metadata supplied by the sample provider, not from assay-based typing.

With respect to this clone: It lacks a known antigen. No base quality values were provided; no much bigger clone lies one nucleotide off.

What the work shows at the level of the full study, not this receptor alone: The quantity of clinical and demographic metadata differed by source and by participant and was supplied without curation.

Collaborating institutions collected whole blood in K2EDTA tubes following their own protocols. For TCRbeta analysis, collaborators shipped samples as frozen whole blood, isolated PBMCs, or DNA extracted from either of those sample types. The CDR3 has 17 amino acids, counting the end cysteine and phenylalanine. Only the CDR3 DNA stays, 51 bases, in frame from base 1. The germline V gene encodes CDR1 MNHEY and CDR2 SVGEGT. Trimming takes 1 base from V and 6 bases from J, and the germline ends sit 19 bases apart. TCRbeta CDR3 regions were amplified from genomic DNA by means of the immunoSEQ Assay, a bias-controlled multiplex PCR. The published analysis was carried out like this. The number of nucleated cells in each sample was estimated by amplification of reference gene primers within the assay. Sequence reads were collapsed and filtered to measure the absolute abundance of every unique TCRbeta CDR3 rearrangement. For each sample, productive Simpson clonality was calculated by taking the square root of Simpson's diversity index across productive rearrangements. The clones in this table, taken by TCRdb from immuneACCESS, are in-frame only. Not every clone is retained; where verified, under half of the shortfall comes from an unresolved V gene, and the cause of the rest is unknown. The V and J calls and the clone size are those of that table, but D and trimming were determined from the DNA. The sample table records fewer than 150,000 clones; under 80% of these occur just once. The ten largest make up about 2.1% of the sample.

The sequenced sample consisted of peripheral blood. The chain couples TRBV6-2 or TRBV6-3 to TRBJ1-5, with the identity of the D gene unclear. This TCR was sampled from a man between 65 and 85 years old with acute or convalescent COVID-19. The base sequence is TGTGCCAGCAGTTACTGGAGCAGCCCCAAAAGAGGTCAGCCCCAGCATTTT. Protein translation: CASSYWSSPKRGQPQHF.